Each of the 29 T cell receptor beta chains below was sequenced from the same sample in a study of blood T cells in healthy people across ages. Together with a sample-barcoded 5' primer, a J-beta primer mix was included in a second PCR lasting roughly 6 to 12 cycles. MiXCR, applied by TCRdb to the 5' RACE reads, yields one record per CDR3 protein. The sample comprises 1.2 million to 1.5 million distinct CDR3 sequences, around 59% of which are singletons, and 5% to 7% rests with the top ten. Source material: blood. All receptors derive from a man between 18 and 29 years old in good health.

The V and J genes are TRBV6-6 and TRBJ1-2; tentatively, D is TRBD1 (6 bases). Germline V lookup: CDR1 MNHNY, CDR2 SVGAGI (reference sequence). This CDR3 has 17 residues. V lost 5 bases, J lost 2 bases, and 21 bases lay in between. The CDR3 DNA follows: TGTGCCAGCAGTCTAACCGGATTGGGGGGCGCGAACTATGGCTACACCTTC. It translates to CASSLTGLGGANYGYTF.

The chain couples TRBV28 to TRBJ1-2; possibly TRBD1 for D (6 bases). The CDR3 consists of 15 residues. Per the germline V gene, CDR1 is MDHEN and CDR2 is SYDVKM. Trimming shortened V by 3 bases and J by 8 bases, and 19 bases separated the two germline ends. CDR3: CASSFGPRGIDGYTF. The DNA of the CDR3 is TGTGCCAGCAGTTTCGGCCCTAGGGGGATAGACGGCTACACCTTC.

The chain links TRBV20-1 to TRBJ2-3, with D possibly matching TRBD1 (6 bases). The CDR3 loop spans 14 amino acids. Germline V gene lookup returns CDR1 DFQATT and CDR2 SNEGSKA (reference sequence). The V end was cut by 6 bases, the J end by 0 bases, with 13 bases between. CDR3 coding DNA: TGCAGTGCCGCGGACAGAGCTAGCACAGATACGCAGTATTTT. This gives the protein CSAADRASTDTQYF.

In its sample, this clonotype was seen a few times. The chain joins TRBV4-2 to TRBJ2-1; the D is unclear. The CDR3 runs 14 residues. Germline CDR1 is LGHNA and CDR2 is YNFKEQ. The ends were cut back, 1 base at V and 5 bases at J, with 9 bases in the middle. CDR3 sequence reads: CASSQAGQNNEQFF. DNA of the CDR3: TGTGCCAGCAGCCAAGCTGGCCAGAACAATGAGCAGTTCTTC.

CDR3 DNA sequence: TGCAGTGCTAGAGTTGGAGCCAGGAGGGCCCAGCAGTACTTC. Translating gives CSARVGARRAQQYF. This chain joins TRBV20-1 and TRBJ2-4, with a possible D match to TRBD2 (6 bases). Trimming shortened V by 1 base and J by 13 bases, and 20 bases separated the two germline ends. Germline V gene sequence: CDR1 DFQATT, CDR2 SNEGSKA (reference sequence). The CDR3 extends over 14 amino acids.

V gene TRBV3-1 combines with J gene TRBJ2-5; D is unclear. V dropped 3 bases and J dropped 6 bases, with 11 bases sitting between them. Germline V CDR1 and CDR2: LGHDT, YNNKEL (reference sequence). The CDR3 is 13 amino acids. This CDR3 reads CASSQEIGKTQYF. Written as DNA, the CDR3 is TGTGCCAGCAGCCAGGAGATTGGGAAGACCCAGTACTTC.

The DNA for the CDR3 is TGTGCCAGCAGCCAAGTTAGGAGGGCAAACCCCAACAATGAGCAGTTCTTC. Its protein is CASSQVRRANPNNEQFF. The J gene is TRBJ2-1, the V gene TRBV14, with D possibly being TRBD2 (6 bases). Germline V gene data show CDR1 as SGHDN and CDR2 as FVKESK. V lost 1 base to trimming and J lost 5 bases, with 18 bases between them. CDR3 length: 17 amino acids. The full variable domain, rest sourced from reference TRBV14 and TRBJ2-1, is EAGVTQFPSHSVIEKGQTVTLRCDPISGHDNLYWYRRVMGKEIKFLLHFVKESKQDESGMPNNRFLAERTGGTYSTLKVQPAELEDSGVYFCASSQVRRANPNNEQFFGPGTRLTVL.

CDR3 residues: CASSQTGTGIYNEQFF. CDR3 in DNA: TGTGCCAGCAGCCAAACCGGGACAGGAATCTACAATGAGCAGTTCTTC. The gene calls are TRBV7-8 and TRBJ2-1, with 8 bases fitting TRBD1. CDR3 length: 16 residues. V gave up 5 bases and J gave up 3 bases; unmatched junction bases: 9. Per the germline V gene, CDR1 is SGHVS and CDR2 is FQNEAQ.

The chain couples TRBV6-6 to TRBJ2-1; TRBD2 matches 8 bases. The CDR3 consists of 16 residues. V lost 4 bases and J lost 5; bases outside the gene matches: 10. Per germline, CDR1 MNHNY and CDR2 SVGAGI (reference sequence). CDR3 DNA sequence: TGTGCCAGCAGTTTTTCACCCAGCGGGAGCAACAATGAGCAGTTCTTC. Protein sequence: CASSFSPSGSNNEQFF.

The chain has TRBV11-2 and TRBJ2-7; 10 bases line up with TRBD1. The DNA end favors TRBJ2-4, so the J call may be wrong. The CDR3 length is 15 residues. Germline assignment: CDR1 SGHAT and CDR2 FQNNGV. The CDR3 nucleotides read TGTGCCAGCAGCTTAGGAGGGACAGGGGAAAACATTCAGTACTTC. This encodes CASSLGGTGENIQYF.

The V and J genes are TRBV29-1 and TRBJ1-2; TRBD1 might be the D (6 bases). Trimming took 7 bases from V and 10 from J, leaving 19 bases between them. CDR1 and CDR2 from the germline V gene are SQVTM and ANQGSEA. The CDR3 extends over 12 amino acids. The CDR3 region is CSATGSSPFYTF. As DNA, the CDR3 is TGCAGCGCGACAGGTTCTTCACCTTTCTACACCTTC.

This clonotype was observed a few times. This chain links TRBV20-1 with TRBJ2-7; D is unclear. The V and J ends lost 6 bases and 0 bases respectively, with 12 bases between them. Germline V lookup: CDR1 DFQATT, CDR2 SNEGSKA (reference sequence). The CDR3 is 13 residues long. CDR3 amino acids: CSALRRNSYEQYF. CDR3 DNA sequence: TGCAGTGCGCTACGACGGAACTCCTACGAGCAGTACTTC.

This clonotype was picked up a small number of times. V gene TRBV20-1 combines with J gene TRBJ2-1; 9 nucleotides match TRBD2. The CDR3 spans 15 residues. V was clipped by 2 bases and J by 6 bases; unmatched bases: 8. CDR1 and CDR2 (germline): DFQATT, SNEGSKA (reference sequence). The CDR3, as DNA: TGCAGTGCTAGAAAAGCGGGGGGAAAGATCAATGAGCAGTTCTTC. Amino acids: CSARKAGGKINEQFF.

V is TRBV20-1 and J is TRBJ2-7; D unclear. Germline CDR1 is DFQATT and CDR2 is SNEGSKA (reference sequence). The CDR3 extends over 11 amino acids. Trimming removed 6 bases from V and 6 bases from J, with 12 bases in between. As DNA, the CDR3 is TGCAGTGCGCGGCGAACTCGCGAGCAGTACTTC. Translating it yields CSARRTREQYF.

The chain combines TRBV6-5 with TRBJ2-1, with D perhaps matching TRBD1 or TRBD2 (5 bases each). The length of the CDR3 is 15 residues. V dropped 2 bases and J dropped 3 bases, with 11 bases sitting between them. Germline V gene data show CDR1 as MNHEY and CDR2 as SVGAGI. The CDR3 DNA reads TGTGCCAGCAGTTACAGGGGACCGGTCTACAATGAGCAGTTCTTC. It is translated as CASSYRGPVYNEQFF.

As regards this clonotype: A single base separates this from a much larger clone, so it may be a read error. This chain joins TRBV12-3 or TRBV12-4 and TRBJ2-2, with D possibly matching TRBD1 (7 bases). The CDR3 is 15 residues long. V was cut by 8 bases and J by 1 base, with 14 bases left in between. CDR3 protein: CASRPGGRNTGELFF. The DNA for the CDR3 is TGTGCCAGCCGTCCAGGGGGGAGGAACACCGGGGAGCTGTTTTTT.

The J gene is TRBJ2-3, the V gene TRBV6-5, with TRBD2 matching over 9 bases. CDR3 length: 17 residues. Germline V gene lookup returns CDR1 MNHEY and CDR2 SVGAGI. After removal of 2 bases from V and 4 bases from J, the junction contained 10 bases not matched to a gene. The CDR3 reads CASSYTTRGGTADTQYF. The CDR3 nucleotides read TGTGCCAGCAGTTACACGACGCGGGGGGGTACGGCAGATACGCAGTATTTT.

The chain uses TRBV4-2 and TRBJ2-1; D tentatively fits TRBD1 or TRBD2 (5 bases each). From germline, CDR1 is LGHNA and CDR2 YNFKEQ. The CDR3 is 13 residues long. V gave up 10 bases and J gave up 4 bases, with 14 bases separating them. As DNA, the CDR3 is TGTGCCACCAACGGGGCGGAGTACAATGAGCAGTTCTTC. As protein: CATNGAEYNEQFF.

The DNA of the CDR3 is TGTGCCAGCAATTCTATGCCTGAGGGGGGTCAGCCCCAGCATTTT. Residues: CASNSMPEGGQPQHF. The J gene is TRBJ1-5, the V gene TRBV6-6; tentatively, D is TRBD1 (6 bases). The V end lost 7 bases, the J end lost 6 bases, and 19 bases lay between the germline ends. The CDR3 spans 15 residues. From germline, CDR1 is MNHNY and CDR2 SVGAGI (reference sequence).

This clonotype was found a few times. In nucleotides, the CDR3 is TGTGCCAGCAGTTACGGGGGTGAAGCTTTCTTT. Protein sequence: CASSYGGEAFF. The chain has TRBV6-5 and TRBJ1-1; a weak D match, TRBD1 (5 bases). This CDR3 has 11 residues. V dropped 2 bases and J dropped 7 bases, with 5 bases sitting between them. The V gene's germline CDR1 is MNHEY and CDR2 SVGAGI.

The genes are TRBV11-2 and TRBJ2-3; 11 bases match TRBD2. J lost 2 bases, V lost 8 bases, and 12 bases had no gene match. Germline lookup yields CDR1 SGHAT and CDR2 FQNNGV. This CDR3 comprises 17 residues. In nucleotides, the CDR3 is TGTGCCAGCGCCCATAGGGGACTAGCGGACAACACAGATACGCAGTATTTT. It yields the protein CASAHRGLADNTDTQYF.

This clonotype occurred a few times. The chain uses TRBV20-1 and TRBJ2-1; perhaps TRBD2 as D (7 bases). From germline, CDR1 is DFQATT and CDR2 SNEGSKA (reference sequence). V lost 6 bases and J 14 bases, leaving 17 bases between the germline ends. The CDR3 is 11 residues long. CDR3 residues: CSAASGGAEFF. The CDR3 nucleotides read TGCAGTGCGGCCTCTGGGGGGGCGGAGTTCTTC.

The rearrangement joins TRBV6-2 or TRBV6-3 to TRBJ2-4; D may be TRBD1 (6 bases). The germline V and J ends were trimmed by 8 bases and 0 bases, with 14 bases remaining between them. The CDR3 runs to 15 residues. Germline CDR1 and CDR2: MNHEY and SVGEGT. The CDR3 is CASPDSLLAKNIQYF. The CDR3 DNA is TGTGCCAGCCCGGACAGTCTACTAGCCAAAAACATTCAGTACTTC.

The rearrangement joins TRBV4-2 to TRBJ2-6; D not resolved. The V and J ends lost 0 bases and 4 bases respectively, with 10 bases between them. This CDR3 spans 16 amino acids. Germline V gives CDR1 LGHNA, CDR2 YNFKEQ. The CDR3 here is CASSQEDGVGANVLTF. CDR3 sequence (DNA): TGTGCCAGCAGCCAAGAAGACGGAGTCGGGGCCAACGTCCTGACTTTC.

This chain uses TRBV7-8 with TRBJ2-5; D is tentatively TRBD1 or TRBD2 (5 bases each). The length of the CDR3 is 15 residues. Trimming removed 6 bases from V and 5 bases from J, with 19 bases in between. CDR1 is SGHVS and CDR2 is FQNEAQ in the germline V gene. This chain's CDR3 is CASRLGTARMETQYF. CDR3 nucleotide sequence: TGTGCCAGCAGGCTCGGGACGGCAAGAATGGAGACCCAGTACTTC.

This clonotype has only a few counts. The chain is built from TRBV20-1 and TRBJ2-7, with TRBD1 identical over 7 bases. CDR1 DFQATT and CDR2 SNEGSKA come from the germline V gene (reference sequence). The CDR3 extends over 13 amino acids. The ends lost 6 bases at V and 2 bases at J; junction bases unmatched: 7. CDR3 in DNA: TGCAGTGCAGAGACAGGGCAAACCTACGAGCAGTACTTC. Residues: CSAETGQTYEQYF.

This clonotype is a singleton in its sample. The chain uses TRBV7-9 and TRBJ1-1; TRBD1 agrees at 7 bases. The germline CDR1 and CDR2 sequences are SEHNR and FQNEAQ (reference sequence). The CDR3 is 16 residues long. With V trimmed by 1 base and J by 1 base, 6 bases remained unmatched. CDR3 protein: CASSLGFGTENTEAFF. The CDR3 region has the DNA TGTGCCAGCAGCTTAGGTTTCGGGACAGAGAACACTGAAGCTTTCTTT.

This chain uses TRBV29-1 with TRBJ1-1; 8 bases fit TRBD1. Germline-derived CDR1 and CDR2 are SQVTM and ANQGSEA. The CDR3 is 14 amino acids. The J segment lost 3 bases and the V segment lost 3 bases, leaving 6 bases of the junction unmatched. DNA for the CDR3: TGCAGCGTTGATCAGGGGGCATGGGACACTGAAGCTTTCTTT. It translates to CSVDQGAWDTEAFF.

V and J are TRBV29-1 and TRBJ1-2; D perhaps matches TRBD1 (6 bases). Looked up from germline, CDR1 is SQVTM and CDR2 is ANQGSEA. CDR3 length equals 13 residues. The germline V and J ends were trimmed by 7 bases and 0 bases, with 12 bases remaining between them. The CDR3 DNA follows: TGCAGCGCGGACCAGGGGTCTAACTATGGCTACACCTTC. This codes for CSADQGSNYGYTF.